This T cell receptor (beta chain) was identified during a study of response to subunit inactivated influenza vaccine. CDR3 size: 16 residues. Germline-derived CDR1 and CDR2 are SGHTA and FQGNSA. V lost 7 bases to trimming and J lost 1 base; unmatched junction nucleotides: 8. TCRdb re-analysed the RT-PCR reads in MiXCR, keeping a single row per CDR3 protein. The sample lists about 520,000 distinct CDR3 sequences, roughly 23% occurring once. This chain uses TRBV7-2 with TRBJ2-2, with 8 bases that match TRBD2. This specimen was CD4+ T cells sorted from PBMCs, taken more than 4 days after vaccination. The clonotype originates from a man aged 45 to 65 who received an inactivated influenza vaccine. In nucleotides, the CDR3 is TGTGCCAGCAAAGCGGGGGCTAGCGGGAACACCGGGGAGCTGTTTTTT. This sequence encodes CASKAGASGNTGELFF.